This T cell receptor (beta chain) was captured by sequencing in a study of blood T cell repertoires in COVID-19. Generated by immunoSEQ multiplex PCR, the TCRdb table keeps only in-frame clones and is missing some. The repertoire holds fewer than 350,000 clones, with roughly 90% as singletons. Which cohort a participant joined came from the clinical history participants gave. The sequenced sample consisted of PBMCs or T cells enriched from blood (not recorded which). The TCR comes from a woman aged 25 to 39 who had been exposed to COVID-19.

The CDR3 region has the DNA TGTGCCAGCAGCTTTAAACAGACAGGGGTTACCGGGGAGCTGTTTTTT. It specifies CASSFKQTGVTGELFF. The genes are TRBV5-4 and TRBJ2-2, with TRBD1 matching over 8 bases. CDR1 and CDR2 from the germline V gene are SGHNT and YYREEE (reference sequence). This CDR3 has 16 residues. With 2 bases clipped from V and 5 bases from J, the junction kept 8 bases outside the gene matches.